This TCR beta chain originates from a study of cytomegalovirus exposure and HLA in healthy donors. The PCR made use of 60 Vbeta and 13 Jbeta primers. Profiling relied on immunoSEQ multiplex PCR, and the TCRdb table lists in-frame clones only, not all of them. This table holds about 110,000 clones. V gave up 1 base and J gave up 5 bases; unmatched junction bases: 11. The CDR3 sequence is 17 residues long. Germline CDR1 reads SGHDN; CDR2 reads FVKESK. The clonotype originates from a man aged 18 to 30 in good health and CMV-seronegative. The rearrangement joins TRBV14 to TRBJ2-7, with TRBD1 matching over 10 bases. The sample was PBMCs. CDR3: CASSQVIGTGVMNEQYF. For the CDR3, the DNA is TGTGCCAGCAGCCAAGTAATCGGGACAGGGGTAATGAACGAGCAGTACTTC.